This TCR beta chain was observed in a study of diagnostic markers for celiac disease (dated by TCRdb to the early 2020s). This clonotype is medium-sized (0.01 to 0.1%) as judged by frequency; no count is noted. The antigen it binds to is not known. TCRdb names Illumina MiSeq as the instrument used. TCRdb reanalyzed the reads, keeping one entry per CDR3 protein sequence and omitting DNA. This sample's table carries several thousand distinct CDR3 sequences. About 6% of the sample comes from the top ten. The CDR3 has 15 amino acids, counting the end cysteine and phenylalanine. No nucleotide data were recorded. The germline V gene (reference sequence) provides CDR1 SEHNR and CDR2 FQNEAQ.

The source is a human donor. This table probably holds off-target reads from a library built for another chain. The material sequenced was either unsorted cells or a sorted T cell fraction (not recorded which). This chain is built from TRBV7-9 and TRBJ2-7; absent DNA, TCRdb's TRBD1 call cannot be checked. The CDR3 in this case is CASSLGGGGWGEQYF.